This entry lists 8 T cell receptor beta chains sequenced from one sample in a study of blood T cell repertoires in COVID-19. The table came from immunoSEQ multiplex PCR; TCRdb's copy has only in-frame clones and leaves some out. The sample holds 120,000 to 150,000 clones, approximately 90% seen once. Sequencing input: peripheral blood. These receptors were collected from a human donor in a cohort sampled during active COVID-19.

The J gene is TRBJ1-1, the V gene TRBV2, with a tentative D call TRBD1 (6 bases). Trimming stripped 5 bases from V and 1 base from J, with 14 bases between. The CDR3 runs 15 residues. Looked up from germline, CDR1 is SNHLY and CDR2 is FYNNEI. The CDR3 DNA follows: TGTGCCAGCAGTTGGGGGCCACAGGGGAACACTGAAGCTTTCTTT. Encoded protein: CASSWGPQGNTEAFF.

J is TRBJ1-2 and V is TRBV13, with 8 bases lining up with TRBD1. CDR1 and CDR2 (germline): PRHDT, FYEKMQ (reference sequence). The J segment lost 6 bases and the V segment lost 5 bases, leaving 5 bases of the junction unmatched. The CDR3 consists of 13 residues. The DNA of the CDR3 is TGTGCCAGCAGCCTCCGGACAGGGAATGGCTACACCTTC. Its protein product is CASSLRTGNGYTF.

The chain recombines TRBV13 with TRBJ1-4; TRBD1 matches 9 bases. The V gene's germline CDR1 is PRHDT and CDR2 FYEKMQ (reference sequence). Trimming at V came to 5 bases and at J to 7 bases, leaving 5 bases not matched to a gene. The CDR3 spans 14 residues. CDR3 in DNA: TGTGCCAGCAGCCCCGGGACAGGGAGTGAAAAACTGTTTTTT. Protein sequence: CASSPGTGSEKLFF.

This sequence joins TRBV12-5 and TRBJ1-5, with TRBD1 identical over 8 bases. This CDR3 is built from 16 residues. Germline CDR1 and CDR2: LGHNT and FRNRAP. The V gene end was trimmed by 5 bases and the J gene end by 7 bases; junction bases not matched to a gene: 13. The CDR3 protein is CASGPPGTGQGQPQHF. The DNA for the CDR3 is TGTGCTAGTGGTCCCCCCGGGACAGGTCAGGGACAGCCCCAGCATTTT. The whole variable domain, remainder taken from reference TRBV12-5 and TRBJ1-5, is DARVTQTPRHKVTEMGQEVTMRCQPILGHNTVFWYRQTMMQGLELLAYFRNRAPLDDSGMPKDRFSAEMPDATLATLKIQPSEPRDSAVYFCASGPPGTGQGQPQHFGDGTRLSIL.

The rearrangement joins TRBV15 to TRBJ2-3, with a possible D match to TRBD1 (5 bases). Trimming pared 1 base from V and 0 bases from J, leaving 8 bases between. CDR1 and CDR2 from the germline V gene are LNHNV and YYDKDF (reference sequence). The CDR3 has 15 residues. The chain's CDR3 is CATSRGTFSTDTQYF. The CDR3 nucleotides read TGTGCCACCAGCAGAGGGACATTCAGCACAGATACGCAGTATTTT.

CDR3 bases: TGCGCCAGCAGCCCACAAGAAGCGCGATCGGGGTTGCAGTTCTTC. It is translated as CASSPQEARSGLQFF. The V call is TRBV4-1, the J call TRBJ2-1; weak D call: TRBD2 (5 bases). CDR1 and CDR2 from the germline V gene are MGHRA and YSYEKL. Trimming cost V 4 bases and J 12 bases, with 22 bases left between them. This CDR3 is built from 15 residues.

This clone was observed a few times. The gene calls are TRBV9 and TRBJ1-1, with 7 bases that match TRBD1. V dropped 0 bases and J dropped 0; count of bases not matched to a gene: 2. The CDR3 extends over 15 amino acids. CDR1 and CDR2 from the germline V gene are SGDLS and YYNGEE. CDR3 bases: TGTGCCAGCAGCGTAGGGGACAGATTGAACACTGAAGCTTTCTTT. Amino acid sequence: CASSVGDRLNTEAFF. Full variable domain (outside the CDR3, taken from reference TRBV9 and TRBJ1-1): DSGVTQTPKHLITATGQRVTLRCSPRSGDLSVYWYQQSLDQGLQFLIQYYNGEERAKGNILERFSAQQFPDLHSELNLSSLELGDSALYFCASSVGDRLNTEAFFGQGTRLTVV.

The sample holds many counts of this clone. The chain employs TRBV6-2 or TRBV6-3 and TRBJ1-2, with a possible D match to TRBD1 (5 bases). The CDR3 loop spans 12 amino acids. Germline CDR1 and CDR2: MNHEY and SVGEGT. The ends were cut back, 2 bases at V and 7 bases at J, with 8 bases in the middle. The CDR3 sequence is CASSYPGLGYTF. CDR3 in DNA: TGTGCCAGCAGTTACCCAGGGCTTGGCTACACCTTC.